Given below is one TCR beta chain in context. This entry belongs to a study of blood T cell repertoires in COVID-19. For the study at large: Samples came from the United States, Italy and Spain, spanning acute and convalescent COVID-19. In each case, the material was cDNA or gDNA derived from T cells, B-cell-depleted T cells, or PBMCs.

V lost 1 base and J 0 bases, leaving 10 bases between the germline ends. CDR1 is MDHEN and CDR2 is SYDVKM in the germline V gene. There are 16 residues in the CDR3. In the original processing: Quantification of nucleated cells was approximated via reference gene primer amplification. Assay: immunoSEQ multiplex PCR; the TCRdb copy retains only in-frame clones and omits some. V, J and clone size were drawn from that table, and D and trimming were deduced from the DNA. The data hold 65,000 to 75,000 clones, with 90% observed a single time. The source is a man aged 50 or older with acute or convalescent COVID-19. Sequencing was performed on peripheral blood. This rearrangement joins TRBV28 to TRBJ1-5; the D is unclear. In DNA, the CDR3 is TGTGCCAGCAGTTTATTCATCAGAATTAGCAATCAGCCCCAGCATTTT. Translating it yields CASSLFIRISNQPQHF.